These T cell receptor beta chains were read from a single sample in a study of blood T cells in healthy people across ages. One entry per CDR3 protein, called by TCRdb with MiXCR from the 5' RACE reads. The sample has 1.5 million to 2 million distinct CDR3 sequences, over 25% seen once. Sequences were obtained from blood. The receptors were gathered from a woman under 40 in good health. Both conserved end residues are part of each CDR3. A D gene is named only where the DNA matches it firmly. Only some rows state a clone size, as once, few, many or a class for expanded clones.

TRBJ2-1 few TRBV29-1 - CSVRPSSYNEQFF TGCAGCGTCCGACCGAGCTCCTACAATGAGCAGTTCTTC
TRBJ2-7 few TRBV7-6 TRBD2 CASSPAPGLATVYYEQYF TGTGCCAGCAGCCCCGCACCGGGACTAGCAACAGTATACTACGAGCAGTACTTC
TRBJ2-1 - TRBV6-5 - CASSYSFGGGEGSEQFF TGTGCCAGCAGTTACTCCTTCGGGGGCGGCGAGGGGAGTGAGCAGTTCTTC
TRBJ1-1 few TRBV20-1 - CSARDITEAFF TGCAGTGCTAGAGATATCACTGAAGCTTTCTTT
TRBJ2-2 - TRBV10-2 - CASRDGGELFF TGCGCCAGCAGGGACGGCGGGGAGCTGTTTTTT
TRBJ1-1 - TRBV24-1 - CATSDLGTEAFF TGTGCCACCAGTGATTTGGGAACTGAAGCTTTCTTT
TRBJ2-5 - TRBV20-1 - CSASPGGPIETQYF TGCAGTGCTAGTCCCGGGGGCCCGATCGAGACCCAGTACTTC
TRBJ2-1 - TRBV13 - CASSSPRGSLLQEQFF TGTGCCAGCAGCTCCCCCCGGGGTAGTCTGTTGCAAGAGCAGTTCTTC
TRBJ1-2 - TRBV5-1 - CASSLSPDSYGYTF TGCGCCAGCAGCTTGTCCCCGGACAGCTATGGCTACACCTTC
TRBJ1-5 - TRBV12-3/TRBV12-4 - CASSLDGLSPQHF TGTGCCAGCAGTTTAGATGGACTTTCGCCCCAGCATTTT
TRBJ2-1 many TRBV29-1 - CSVEYRRGRGANEQFF TGCAGCGTTGAATACCGCCGAGGCAGGGGGGCCAATGAGCAGTTCTTC
TRBJ2-7 - TRBV3-1 - CASSQDGPYEQYF TGTGCCAGCAGCCAAGATGGGCCCTACGAGCAGTACTTC
TRBJ2-5 - TRBV20-1 - CSAREGGAASGTQYF TGCAGTGCTAGAGAAGGCGGGGCGGCATCAGGGACCCAGTACTTC
TRBJ2-7 few TRBV20-1 - CSASMGFDTFNEQYF TGCAGTGCTAGTATGGGATTCGATACCTTCAATGAGCAGTACTTC
TRBJ2-1 - TRBV7-2 TRBD2 CASSFPQAGGSYNEQFF TGTGCCAGCAGCTTTCCTCAAGCGGGGGGCTCCTACAATGAGCAGTTCTTC
TRBJ2-7 many TRBV29-1 TRBD2 CRLWGGGNYYEQYF TGCAGGCTTTGGGGGGGGGGAAACTACTACGAGCAGTACTTC
TRBJ2-5 many TRBV28 - CASSFVDLQETQYF TGTGCCAGCAGTTTTGTGGATCTCCAAGAGACCCAGTACTTC
TRBJ1-5 many TRBV12-3/TRBV12-4 - CASSLLGGQPQHF TGTGCCAGCAGTTTACTGGGAGGTCAGCCCCAGCATTTT
TRBJ1-4 - TRBV7-2 - CASSQGRGEKLFF TGTGCCAGCAGCCAGGGAAGGGGTGAAAAACTGTTTTTT
TRBJ1-1 few TRBV4-1 TRBD1 CASSTRDRGTEAFF TGCGCCAGCAGCACCCGGGACAGGGGCACTGAAGCTTTCTTT
TRBJ2-7 - TRBV5-1 TRBD2 CASSWGTRAYEQYF TGCGCCAGCAGCTGGGGGACTAGGGCCTACGAGCAGTACTTC
TRBJ2-5 - TRBV20-1 - CSARQGLGQETQYF TGCAGTGCTAGACAGGGGTTGGGGCAAGAGACCCAGTACTTC
TRBJ2-1 few TRBV20-1 - CSARDPIISYNEQFF TGCAGTGCTAGAGATCCTATTATCTCCTACAATGAGCAGTTCTTC
TRBJ1-2 few TRBV6-5 - CASSEWEGSNYGYTF TGTGCCAGCAGCGAATGGGAGGGGTCTAACTATGGCTACACCTTC
TRBJ2-7 many TRBV7-2 - CASSYRTYSGEQYF TGTGCCAGCAGCTACCGGACTTACAGCGGGGAGCAGTACTTC
TRBJ2-4 few TRBV5-5 - CASSFYTNKNIQYF TGTGCCAGCAGCTTCTACACCAACAAAAACATTCAGTACTTC
TRBJ1-2 few TRBV12-3/TRBV12-4 - CASSLYAGGYTF TGTGCCAGCAGCCTCTACGCCGGTGGCTACACCTTC
TRBJ2-1 few TRBV7-9 TRBD2 CASSLPGLAPNEQFF TGTGCCAGCAGCTTACCGGGACTAGCCCCTAATGAGCAGTTCTTC
TRBJ2-5 - TRBV9 TRBD2 CASSEGLAGTLETQYF TGTGCCAGCAGCGAGGGACTAGCGGGTACTTTGGAGACCCAGTACTTC